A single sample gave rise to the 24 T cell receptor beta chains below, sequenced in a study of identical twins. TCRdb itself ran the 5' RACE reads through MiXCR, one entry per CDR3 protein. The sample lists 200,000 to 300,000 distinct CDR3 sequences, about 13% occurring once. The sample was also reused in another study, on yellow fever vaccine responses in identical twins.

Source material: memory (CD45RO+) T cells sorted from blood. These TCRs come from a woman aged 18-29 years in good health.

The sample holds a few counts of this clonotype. The CDR3 bases are TGTGCCAGCAGTTTAGGGACAGTAAAACCTGAAGCTTTCTTT. Its translation: CASSLGTVKPEAFF. This chain joins TRBV28 and TRBJ1-1; TRBD1 matches 7 bases. The germline CDR1 and CDR2 sequences are MDHEN and SYDVKM. V gave up 2 bases and J gave up 6 bases; unmatched junction bases: 6. The CDR3 contains 14 residues.

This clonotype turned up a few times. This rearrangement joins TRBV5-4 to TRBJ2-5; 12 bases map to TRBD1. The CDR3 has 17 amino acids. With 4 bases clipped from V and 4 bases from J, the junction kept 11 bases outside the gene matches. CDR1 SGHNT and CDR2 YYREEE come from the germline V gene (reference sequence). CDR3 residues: CASSQGQGANRGETQYF. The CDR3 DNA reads TGTGCCAGCAGCCAGGGACAGGGGGCGAACAGGGGAGAGACCCAGTACTTC.

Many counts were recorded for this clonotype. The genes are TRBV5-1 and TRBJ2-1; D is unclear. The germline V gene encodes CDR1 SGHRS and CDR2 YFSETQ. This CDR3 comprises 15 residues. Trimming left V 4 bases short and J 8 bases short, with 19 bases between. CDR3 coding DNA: TGCGCCAGCAGCGCCCAGGACGCTAGGGTCGATGAGCAGTTCTTC. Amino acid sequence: CASSAQDARVDEQFF.

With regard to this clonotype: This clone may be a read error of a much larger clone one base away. The CDR3 sequence: CASSVASNQPQHF. The CDR3 region has the DNA TGTGCCAGCAGTGTAGCTAGCAATCAGCCCCAGCATTTT. The V and J genes are TRBV25-1 and TRBJ1-5; D unresolved. CDR1 MGHDK and CDR2 SYGVNS come from the germline V gene. The CDR3 consists of 13 residues. V gave up 4 bases and J gave up 0 bases, with 4 bases separating them.

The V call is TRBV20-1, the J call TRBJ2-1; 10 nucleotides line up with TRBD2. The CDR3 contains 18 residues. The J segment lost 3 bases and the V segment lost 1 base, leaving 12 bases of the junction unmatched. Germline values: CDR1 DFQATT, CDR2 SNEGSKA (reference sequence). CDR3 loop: CSARGLAGERVRYNEQFF. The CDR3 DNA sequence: TGCAGTGCTAGAGGGCTAGCGGGAGAGAGGGTTCGCTACAATGAGCAGTTCTTC.

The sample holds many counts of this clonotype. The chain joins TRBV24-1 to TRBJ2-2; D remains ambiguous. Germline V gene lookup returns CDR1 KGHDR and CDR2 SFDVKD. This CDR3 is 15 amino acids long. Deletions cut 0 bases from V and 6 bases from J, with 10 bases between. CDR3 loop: CATSDLQHDAGELFF. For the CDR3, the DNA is TGTGCCACCAGTGATTTGCAGCACGACGCCGGGGAGCTGTTTTTT.

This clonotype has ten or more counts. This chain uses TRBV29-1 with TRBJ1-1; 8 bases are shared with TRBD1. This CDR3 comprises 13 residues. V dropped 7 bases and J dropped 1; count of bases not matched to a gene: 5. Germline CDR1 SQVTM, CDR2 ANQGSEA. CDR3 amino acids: CSGGQGGNTEAFF. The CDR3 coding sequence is TGCAGCGGTGGACAGGGTGGGAACACTGAAGCTTTCTTT.

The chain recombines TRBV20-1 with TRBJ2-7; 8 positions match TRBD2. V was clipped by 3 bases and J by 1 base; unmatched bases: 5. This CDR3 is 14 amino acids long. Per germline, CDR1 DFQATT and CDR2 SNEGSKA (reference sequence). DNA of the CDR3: TGCAGTGCTAGTGAGCGGGGGCCGTCCTACGAGCAGTACTTC. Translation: CSASERGPSYEQYF.

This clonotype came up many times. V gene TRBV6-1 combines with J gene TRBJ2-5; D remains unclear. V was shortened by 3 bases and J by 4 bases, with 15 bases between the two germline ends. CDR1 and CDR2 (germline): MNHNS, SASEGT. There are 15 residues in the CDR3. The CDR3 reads CASSDVGFRGETQYF. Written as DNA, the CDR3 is TGTGCCAGCAGTGATGTGGGATTCCGTGGAGAGACCCAGTACTTC.

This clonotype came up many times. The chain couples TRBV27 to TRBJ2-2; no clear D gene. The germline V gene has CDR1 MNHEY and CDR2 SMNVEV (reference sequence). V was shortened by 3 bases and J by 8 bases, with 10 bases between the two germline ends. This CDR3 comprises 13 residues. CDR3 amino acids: CASSLKGSGELFF. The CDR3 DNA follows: TGTGCCAGCAGTTTGAAAGGGTCGGGGGAGCTGTTTTTT.

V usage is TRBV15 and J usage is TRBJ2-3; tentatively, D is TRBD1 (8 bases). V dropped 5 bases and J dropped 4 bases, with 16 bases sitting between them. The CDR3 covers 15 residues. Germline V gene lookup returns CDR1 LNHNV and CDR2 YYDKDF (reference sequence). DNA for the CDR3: TGTGCCACCAGCGGGAGGGCAGGGGGCTCAGATACGCAGTATTTT. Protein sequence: CATSGRAGGSDTQYF.

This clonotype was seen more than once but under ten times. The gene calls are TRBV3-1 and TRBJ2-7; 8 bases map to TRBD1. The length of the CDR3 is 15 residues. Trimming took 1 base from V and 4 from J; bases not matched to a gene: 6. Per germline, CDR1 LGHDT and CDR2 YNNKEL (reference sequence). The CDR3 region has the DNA TGTGCCAGCAGCCAAGGGACAGGGAGGTTGTACGAGCAGTACTTC. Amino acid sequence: CASSQGTGRLYEQYF.

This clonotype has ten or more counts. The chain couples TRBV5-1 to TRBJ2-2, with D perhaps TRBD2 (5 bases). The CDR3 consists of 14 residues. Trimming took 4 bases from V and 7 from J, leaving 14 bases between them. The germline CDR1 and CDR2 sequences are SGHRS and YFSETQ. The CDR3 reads CASSRDGPVGELFF. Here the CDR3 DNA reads TGCGCCAGCAGCCGGGATGGGCCTGTCGGGGAGCTGTTTTTT.

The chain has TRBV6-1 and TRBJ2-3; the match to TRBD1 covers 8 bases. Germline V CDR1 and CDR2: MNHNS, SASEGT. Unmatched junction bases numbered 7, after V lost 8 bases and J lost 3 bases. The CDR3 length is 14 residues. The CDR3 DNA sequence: TGTGCCAGCCGGACAGGGAGTAAGACAGATACGCAGTATTTT. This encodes CASRTGSKTDTQYF.

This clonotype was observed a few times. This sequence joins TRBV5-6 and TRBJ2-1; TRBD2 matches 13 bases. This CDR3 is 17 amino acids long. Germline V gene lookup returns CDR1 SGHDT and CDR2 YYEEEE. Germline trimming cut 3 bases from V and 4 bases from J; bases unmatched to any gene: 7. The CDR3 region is CASSSLRGLAGYNEQFF. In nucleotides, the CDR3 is TGTGCCAGCAGCTCCCTCCGGGGACTAGCGGGGTACAATGAGCAGTTCTTC. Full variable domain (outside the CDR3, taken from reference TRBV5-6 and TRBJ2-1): DAGVTQSPTHLIKTRGQQVTLRCSPKSGHDTVSWYQQALGQGPQFIFQYYEEEERQRGNFPDRFSGHQFPNYSSELNVNALLLGDSALYLCASSSLRGLAGYNEQFFGPGTRLTVL.

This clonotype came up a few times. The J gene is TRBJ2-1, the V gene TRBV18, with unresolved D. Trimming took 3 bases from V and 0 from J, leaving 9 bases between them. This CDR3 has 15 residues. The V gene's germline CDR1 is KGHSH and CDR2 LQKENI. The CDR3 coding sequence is TGTGCCAGCTCACCCAGTACGGGCTCCTACAATGAGCAGTTCTTC. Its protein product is CASSPSTGSYNEQFF.

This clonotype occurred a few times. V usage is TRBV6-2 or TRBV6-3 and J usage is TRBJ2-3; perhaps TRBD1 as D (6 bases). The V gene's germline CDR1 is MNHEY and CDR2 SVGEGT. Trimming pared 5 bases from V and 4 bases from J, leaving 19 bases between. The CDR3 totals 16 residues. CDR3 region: CASSPSQGSYADTQYF. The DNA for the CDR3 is TGTGCCAGCAGTCCTTCACAGGGAAGCTACGCAGATACGCAGTATTTT.

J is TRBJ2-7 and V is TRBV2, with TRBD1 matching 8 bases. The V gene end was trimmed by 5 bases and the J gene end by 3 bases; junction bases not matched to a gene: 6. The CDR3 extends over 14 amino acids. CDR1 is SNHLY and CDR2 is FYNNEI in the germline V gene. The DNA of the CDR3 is TGTGCCAGCAGTTCCGGGACAGGATACTACGAGCAGTACTTC. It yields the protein CASSSGTGYYEQYF.

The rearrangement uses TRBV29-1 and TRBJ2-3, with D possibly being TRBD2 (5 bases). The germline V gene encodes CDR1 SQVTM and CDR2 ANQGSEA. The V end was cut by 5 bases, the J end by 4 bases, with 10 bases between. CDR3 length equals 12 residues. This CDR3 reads CSVRRTPDTQYF. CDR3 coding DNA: TGCAGCGTTCGGAGGACGCCAGATACGCAGTATTTT.

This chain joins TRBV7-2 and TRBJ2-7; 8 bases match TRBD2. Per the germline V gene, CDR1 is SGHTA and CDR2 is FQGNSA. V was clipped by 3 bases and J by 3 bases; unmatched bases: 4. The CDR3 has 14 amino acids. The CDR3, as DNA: TGTGCCAGCAGCTTTACTAGCGGAGACTACGAGCAGTACTTC. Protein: CASSFTSGDYEQYF.

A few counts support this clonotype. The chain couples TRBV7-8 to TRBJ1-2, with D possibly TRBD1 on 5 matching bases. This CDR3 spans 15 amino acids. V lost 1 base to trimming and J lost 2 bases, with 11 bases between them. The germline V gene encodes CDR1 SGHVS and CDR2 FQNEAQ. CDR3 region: CASSLGGTTNYGYTF. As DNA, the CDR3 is TGTGCCAGCAGCTTAGGCGGGACGACCAACTATGGCTACACCTTC.

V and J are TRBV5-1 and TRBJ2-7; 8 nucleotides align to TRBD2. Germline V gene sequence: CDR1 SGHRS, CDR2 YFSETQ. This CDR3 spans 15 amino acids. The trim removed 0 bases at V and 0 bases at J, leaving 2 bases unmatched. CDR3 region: CASSLAGGASYEQYF. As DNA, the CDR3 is TGCGCCAGCAGCTTGGCCGGGGGGGCCTCCTACGAGCAGTACTTC.

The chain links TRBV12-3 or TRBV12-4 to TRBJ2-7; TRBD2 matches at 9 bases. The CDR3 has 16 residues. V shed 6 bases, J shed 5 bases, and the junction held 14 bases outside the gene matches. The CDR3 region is CASSPLVAGGPHEQYF. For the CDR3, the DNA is TGTGCCAGCAGCCCCCTCGTGGCGGGGGGGCCTCACGAGCAGTACTTC.

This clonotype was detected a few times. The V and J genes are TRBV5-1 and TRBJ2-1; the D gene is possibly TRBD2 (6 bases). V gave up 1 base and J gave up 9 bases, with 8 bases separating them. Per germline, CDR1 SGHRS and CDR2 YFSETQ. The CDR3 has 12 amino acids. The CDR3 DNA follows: TGCGCCAGCAGCTTGACCGGGAGTGAGCAGTTCTTC. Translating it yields CASSLTGSEQFF.